This TCR beta chain derives from a study of shared clonotypes between healthy human individuals. Overall study: Donor composition was a couple of women and a few men, aged 18 to 49.

For this clone: Its antigen remains unidentified.

The assay ran at deep level. TCRdb keeps only in-frame clones here, not all; method: immunoSEQ multiplex PCR. The sample has about 2.2 million clones, about 94% seen once; the top ten hold around 1.7%. The study, taken as a whole, reports: Generation of non-shared clonotypes was less probable than generation of clonotypes shared by all four donors.

Naive-designated CD8 cells lacked CD45RO, were positively enriched for CCR7, and omitted terminally differentiated effector memory CD45RA+ cells. CDR3 length equals 14 residues. The germline CDR1 and CDR2 sequences are LGHNA and YNFKEQ. V gave up 4 bases and J gave up 4 bases, with 13 bases separating them. The genes are TRBV4-2 and TRBJ1-1, with D hard to call. Material: naive CD8+ T cells from PBMCs. This clonotype was sampled from a man between 18 and 29 years old in good health. Some clones in this sample may be carry-over from other donors' samples. The CDR3 coding sequence is TGTGCCAGCAGCCCCGGAGGTAGGGCCACTGAAGCTTTCTTT. It translates to CASSPGGRATEAFF.